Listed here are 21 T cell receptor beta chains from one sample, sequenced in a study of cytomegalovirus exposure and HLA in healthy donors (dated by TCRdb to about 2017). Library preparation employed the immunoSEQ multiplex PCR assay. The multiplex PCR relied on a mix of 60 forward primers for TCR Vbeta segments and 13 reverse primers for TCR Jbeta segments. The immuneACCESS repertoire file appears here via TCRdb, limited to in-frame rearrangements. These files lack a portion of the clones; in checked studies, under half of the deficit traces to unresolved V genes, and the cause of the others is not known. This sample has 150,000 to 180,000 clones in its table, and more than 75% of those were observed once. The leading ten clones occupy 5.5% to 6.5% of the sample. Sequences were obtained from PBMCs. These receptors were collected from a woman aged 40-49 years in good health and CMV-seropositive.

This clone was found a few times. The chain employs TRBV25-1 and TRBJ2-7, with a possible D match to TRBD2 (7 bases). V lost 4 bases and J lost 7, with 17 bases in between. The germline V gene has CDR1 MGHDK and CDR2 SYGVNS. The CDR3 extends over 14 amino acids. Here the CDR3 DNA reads TGTGCCAGCAGTGGCCCCCGGGGGGCTCGAGAGCAGTACTTC. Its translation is CASSGPRGAREQYF.

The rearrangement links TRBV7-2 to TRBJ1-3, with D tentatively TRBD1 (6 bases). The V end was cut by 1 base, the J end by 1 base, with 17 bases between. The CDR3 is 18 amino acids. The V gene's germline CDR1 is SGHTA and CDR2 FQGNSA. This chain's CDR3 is CASSLVSGAGWSGNTIYF. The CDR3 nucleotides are TGTGCCAGCAGCTTAGTATCAGGGGCCGGGTGGTCTGGAAACACCATATATTTT.

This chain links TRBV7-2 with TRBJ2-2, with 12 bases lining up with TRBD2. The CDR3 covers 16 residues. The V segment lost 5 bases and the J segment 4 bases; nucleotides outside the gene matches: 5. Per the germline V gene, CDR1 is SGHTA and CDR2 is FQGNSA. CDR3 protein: CASSARTSGTTGELFF. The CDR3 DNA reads TGTGCCAGCAGCGCGAGGACTAGCGGGACCACCGGGGAGCTGTTTTTT.

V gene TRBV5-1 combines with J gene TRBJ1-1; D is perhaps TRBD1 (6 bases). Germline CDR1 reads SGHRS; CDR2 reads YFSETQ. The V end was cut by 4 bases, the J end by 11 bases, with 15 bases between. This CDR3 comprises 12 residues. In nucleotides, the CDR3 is TGCGCCAGCAGCGTTGGTACAGGGAAGGCTTTCTTT. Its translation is CASSVGTGKAFF. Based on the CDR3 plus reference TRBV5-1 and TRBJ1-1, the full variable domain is KAGVTQTPRYLIKTRGQQVTLSCSPISGHRSVSWYQQTPGQGLQFLFEYFSETQRNKGNFPGRFSGRQFSNSRSEMNVSTLELGDSALYLCASSVGTGKAFFGQGTRLTVV.

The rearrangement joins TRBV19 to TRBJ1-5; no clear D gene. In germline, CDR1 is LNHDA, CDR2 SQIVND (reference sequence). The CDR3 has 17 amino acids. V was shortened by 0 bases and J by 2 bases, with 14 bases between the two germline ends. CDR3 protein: CASSIELGKRGNQPQHF. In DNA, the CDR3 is TGTGCCAGTAGTATAGAATTGGGCAAGAGAGGCAATCAGCCCCAGCATTTT. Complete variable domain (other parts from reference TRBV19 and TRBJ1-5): DGGITQSPKYLFRKEGQNVTLSCEQNLNHDAMYWYRQDPGQGLRLIYYSQIVNDFQKGDIAEGYSVSREKKESFPLTVTSAQKNPTAFYLCASSIELGKRGNQPQHFGDGTRLSIL.

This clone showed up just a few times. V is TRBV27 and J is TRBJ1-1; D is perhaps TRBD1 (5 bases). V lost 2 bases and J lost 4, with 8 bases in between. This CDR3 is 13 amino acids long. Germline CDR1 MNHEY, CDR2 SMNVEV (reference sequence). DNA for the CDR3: TGTGCCAGCAGTTTACTAACAGGCACTGAAGCTTTCTTT. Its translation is CASSLLTGTEAFF.

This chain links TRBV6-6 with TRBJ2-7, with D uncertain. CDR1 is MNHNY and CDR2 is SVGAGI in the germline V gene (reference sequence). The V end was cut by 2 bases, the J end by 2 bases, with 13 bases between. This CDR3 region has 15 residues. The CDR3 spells CASSYTPSIPYEQYF. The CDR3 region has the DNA TGTGCCAGCAGTTACACCCCGAGTATTCCCTACGAGCAGTACTTC.

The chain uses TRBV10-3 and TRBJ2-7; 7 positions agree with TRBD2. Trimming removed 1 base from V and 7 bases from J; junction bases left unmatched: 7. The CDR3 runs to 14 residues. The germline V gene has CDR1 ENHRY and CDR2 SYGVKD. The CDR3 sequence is CAISEFAGEGEQYF. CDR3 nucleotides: TGTGCCATCAGTGAGTTCGCGGGAGAGGGAGAGCAGTACTTC.

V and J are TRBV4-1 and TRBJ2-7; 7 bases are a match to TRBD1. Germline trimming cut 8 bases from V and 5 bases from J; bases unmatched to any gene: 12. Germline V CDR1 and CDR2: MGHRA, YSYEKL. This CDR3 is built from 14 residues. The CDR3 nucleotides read TGCGCCAGCTCTCGGGACAGCGTAACCAACGAGCAGTACTTC. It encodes CASSRDSVTNEQYF.

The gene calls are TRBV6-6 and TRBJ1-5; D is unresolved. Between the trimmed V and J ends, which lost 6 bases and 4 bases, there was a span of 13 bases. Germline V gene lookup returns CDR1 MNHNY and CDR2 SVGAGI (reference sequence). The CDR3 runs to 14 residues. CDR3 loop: CASSSDFRNQPQHF. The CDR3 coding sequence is TGTGCCAGCAGCTCCGACTTTCGGAATCAGCCCCAGCATTTT.

CDR3 DNA sequence: TGCAGCGGATTGCGGGAGGGGAACAATGAGCAGTTCTTC. Amino acid sequence: CSGLREGNNEQFF. J is TRBJ2-1 and V is TRBV29-1; 9 positions match TRBD2. The CDR3 has 13 amino acids. Germline V CDR1 and CDR2: SQVTM, ANQGSEA. The V and J ends lost 7 bases and 5 bases, in that order; junction bases with no gene match: 6.

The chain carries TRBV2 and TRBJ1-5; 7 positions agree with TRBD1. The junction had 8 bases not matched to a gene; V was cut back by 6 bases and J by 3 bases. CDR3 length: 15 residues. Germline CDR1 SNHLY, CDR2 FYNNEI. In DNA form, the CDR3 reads TGTGCCAGCAGGAAACAGGGGCCTGACAATCAGCCCCAGCATTTT. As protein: CASRKQGPDNQPQHF.

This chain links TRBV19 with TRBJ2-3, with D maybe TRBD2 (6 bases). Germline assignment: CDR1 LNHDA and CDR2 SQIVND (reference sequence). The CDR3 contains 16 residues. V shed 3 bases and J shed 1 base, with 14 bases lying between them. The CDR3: CASSMDYPLRTDTQYF. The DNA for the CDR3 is TGTGCCAGTAGTATGGACTACCCCTTACGCACAGATACGCAGTATTTT.

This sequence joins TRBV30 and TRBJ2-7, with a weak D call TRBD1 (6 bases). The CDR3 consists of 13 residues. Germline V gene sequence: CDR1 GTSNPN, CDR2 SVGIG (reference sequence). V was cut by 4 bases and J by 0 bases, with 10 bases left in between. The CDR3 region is CAWTGELSYEQYF. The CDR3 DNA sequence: TGTGCCTGGACAGGGGAACTCTCCTACGAGCAGTACTTC.

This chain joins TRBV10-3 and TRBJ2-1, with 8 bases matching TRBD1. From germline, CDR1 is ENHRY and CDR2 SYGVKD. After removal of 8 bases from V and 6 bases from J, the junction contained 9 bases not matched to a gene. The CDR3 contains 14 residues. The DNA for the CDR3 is TGTGCCATCCAGGGGGCAGGTAGCGGCAATGAGCAGTTCTTC. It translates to CAIQGAGSGNEQFF.

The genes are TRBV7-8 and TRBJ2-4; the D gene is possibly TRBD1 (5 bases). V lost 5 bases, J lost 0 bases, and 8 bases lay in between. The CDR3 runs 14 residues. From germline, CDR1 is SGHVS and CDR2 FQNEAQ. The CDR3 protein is CASSRGRAKNIQYF. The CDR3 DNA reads TGTGCCAGCAGCAGGGGCCGAGCCAAAAACATTCAGTACTTC.

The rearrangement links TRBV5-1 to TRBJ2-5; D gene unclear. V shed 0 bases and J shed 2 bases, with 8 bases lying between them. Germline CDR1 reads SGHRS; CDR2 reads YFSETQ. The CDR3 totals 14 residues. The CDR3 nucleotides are TGCGCCAGCAGCTTGGGTGGCAGGCAAGAGACCCAGTACTTC. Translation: CASSLGGRQETQYF.

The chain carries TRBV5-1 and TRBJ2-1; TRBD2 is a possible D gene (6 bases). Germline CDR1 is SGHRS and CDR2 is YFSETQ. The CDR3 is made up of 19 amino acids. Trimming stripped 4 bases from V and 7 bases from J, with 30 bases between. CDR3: CASSPAAPGQFLRGNEQFF. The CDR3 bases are TGCGCCAGCAGCCCGGCGGCCCCAGGGCAATTTCTCCGGGGGAATGAGCAGTTCTTC.

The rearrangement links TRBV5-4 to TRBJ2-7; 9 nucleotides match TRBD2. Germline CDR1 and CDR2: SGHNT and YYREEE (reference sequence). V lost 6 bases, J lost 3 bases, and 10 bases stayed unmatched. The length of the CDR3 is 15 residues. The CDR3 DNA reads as TGTGCCAGCAAGGGGCTAGGAGCGGGAGGCTACGAGCAGTACTTC. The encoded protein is CASKGLGAGGYEQYF.

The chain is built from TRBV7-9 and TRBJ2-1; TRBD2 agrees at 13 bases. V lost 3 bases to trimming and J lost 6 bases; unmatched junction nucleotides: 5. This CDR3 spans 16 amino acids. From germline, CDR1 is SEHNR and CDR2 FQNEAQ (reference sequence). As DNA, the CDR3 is TGTGCCAGCAGCTTTCGGACTAGCGGGAGCGGCAATGAGCAGTTCTTC. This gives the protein CASSFRTSGSGNEQFF.

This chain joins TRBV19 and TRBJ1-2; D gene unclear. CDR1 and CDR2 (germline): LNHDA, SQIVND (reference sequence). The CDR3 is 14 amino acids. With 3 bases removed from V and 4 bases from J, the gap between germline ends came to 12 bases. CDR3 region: CASSIDIFGYGYTF. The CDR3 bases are TGTGCCAGTAGTATCGACATATTCGGCTATGGCTACACCTTC. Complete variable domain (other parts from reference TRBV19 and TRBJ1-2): DGGITQSPKYLFRKEGQNVTLSCEQNLNHDAMYWYRQDPGQGLRLIYYSQIVNDFQKGDIAEGYSVSREKKESFPLTVTSAQKNPTAFYLCASSIDIFGYGYTFGSGTRLTVV.